This TCR beta chain appears in the sequencing data of a study of blood T cell repertoires in COVID-19. Generated by immunoSEQ multiplex PCR, the TCRdb table keeps only in-frame clones and is missing some. The table includes 200,000 to 300,000 clones, just under 85% detected once. CDR3 size: 14 residues. V was clipped by 0 bases and J by 1 base, with 6 bases between them. Looked up from germline, CDR1 is MGHRA and CDR2 is YSYEKL. The V gene is TRBV4-1, the J gene TRBJ1-1; no firm D call. The sequencing input was peripheral blood. This sequence originates from a woman aged 55 to 70 with active or convalescent COVID-19. DNA for the CDR3: TGCGCCAGCAGCCAAGAGGACTCGAACACTGAAGCTTTCTTT. The encoded protein is CASSQEDSNTEAFF.